The TCR beta chain under discussion was sequenced for a study of CD8+ T cells in alopecia areata (dated by TCRdb to the late 2010s). With regard to the full study: In both human patients and the C3H/HeJ mouse model, the study applied high-throughput TCRbeta sequencing to look at T cell clonal expansion in alopecia areata. Scalp clonality was compared among normal scalp (n=4), patchy alopecia areata scalp (n=8), and alopecia totalis/universalis scalp (n=8). Scalp tissue and sorted CD4+ and CD8+ peripheral blood T cells from patchy and totalis/universalis alopecia areata patients and from healthy controls were covered by human TCRbeta sequencing. RNA came from the PAXgene miRNA kit for fixed scalp, the miRNeasy kit for PBMCs, and the RNeasy kit for mouse skin. immunoSEQ multiplex PCR using 35 Vbeta forward primers and 13 Jbeta reverse primers was used to amplify TCRbeta CDR3 regions. Overall study outcomes, separate from this receptor: TCR sequences shared between patients were less clear than in mice, possibly partly because of HLA diversity in the patient population. Resident alphabeta T cells in normal human skin are also sequenced, complicating scalp TCR repertoire analysis, unlike mouse skin dominated by gammadelta T cells. Compared with normal scalp, lesional scalp had higher clonality and more expanded CD8+ clones, particularly in alopecia totalis/universalis, a pattern that suggests antigenic drive.

Concerning this clone: Its specific antigen is unknown. The sample holds no much larger clone one base away, and base qualities are not on file.

Library generation was performed with the immunoSEQ multiplex PCR assay. RNA was extracted from all samples and reverse transcribed into cDNA, which served as template for TCR sequencing. SuperScript III was used to make first-strand cDNA, primed with a 2:1 mix of oligo-dT and random hexamers. A synthetic immune receptor repertoire was used to measure amplification bias, and any remaining bias was corrected computationally. Processing in the source paper ran as follows. Raw reads were preprocessed to remove errors, and CDR3 was defined by IMGT conventions from the conserved cysteine to phenylalanine. Clonality was calculated as 1 minus Shannon entropy normalized by log2 of the number of productive unique TCRs. CD4 or CD8 identity of scalp clones was inferred by cross-referencing scalp TCRbeta sequences with sorted blood CD4 and CD8 repertoires. The immuneACCESS repertoire file appears here via TCRdb, limited to in-frame rearrangements. These files lack a portion of the clones; in checked studies, under half of the deficit traces to unresolved V genes, and the cause of the others is not known. The DNA was the basis for D and trimming; V, J and clone size are from that table. Present in this sample are 85,000 to 110,000 clones, approximately 60% of which were seen just once. 8.8% of the sample is in the top ten clones.

The germline V gene yields SGDLS for CDR1 and YYNGEE for CDR2. From the cysteine up to the phenylalanine, the CDR3 has a length of 15 residues. Only the CDR3 DNA stays, 45 bases, in frame from base 1. V ends up 3 bases short and J 5 bases short, with an unmatched junction base count of 7. PBMCs were isolated by density centrifugation and stained for CD3, CD4 and CD8, and CD4+ and CD8+ T cells were sorted on a FACSAria. Scalp biopsies and blood samples were provided by unaffected controls. Material for sequencing was CD4+ T cells sorted from blood. The receptor's source is a human donor in good health. The chain was built from TRBV9 and TRBJ1-4; 7 of the junction bases match TRBD1. The CDR3 protein is CASSGQTGTNEKLFF. The nucleotides read TGTGCCAGCAGCGGCCAGACAGGGACGAATGAAAAACTGTTTTTT.